This entry lists 2 T cell receptor beta chains sequenced from one sample in a study of response to subunit inactivated influenza vaccine. Via MiXCR, TCRdb re-called the RT-PCR reads, giving one row per CDR3 protein. The sample yields fewer than 700,000 distinct CDR3 sequences, approximately 13% seen once. The material was PBMCs from blood, obtained roughly 48 days after vaccination. Receptor source: a man in his fifties who received an inactivated influenza vaccine.

In this sample, this clonotype turned up many times. The genes are TRBV7-2 and TRBJ2-7; 9 nucleotides line up with TRBD1. Germline assignment: CDR1 SGHTA and CDR2 FQGNSA. J gave up 3 bases and V 5 bases, and 8 bases lay outside the gene matches. This CDR3 has 15 residues. The CDR3 nucleotides read TGTGCCAGCAGCCCGGGACAGGGATCTTTCTACGAGCAGTACTTC. Encoded protein: CASSPGQGSFYEQYF.

This clonotype has at least ten counts. The chain uses TRBV12-3 or TRBV12-4 and TRBJ1-4; 9 bases line up with TRBD1. The CDR3 is 14 amino acids. Trimming took 6 bases from V and 7 from J; bases not matched to a gene: 6. For the CDR3, the DNA is TGTGCCAGCAGGCGGGACAGGGAAGGTGAAAAACTGTTTTTT. It translates to CASRRDREGEKLFF.